This T cell receptor beta chain was captured by sequencing in a study of T cells after yellow fever vaccination. Template switching by 5'RACE produced TCR cDNA, adding a universal primer site and UMIs. TCRdb reprocessed the 5' RACE reads via MiXCR and lists one record per CDR3 protein. The table shows fewer than 100,000 distinct CDR3 sequences, with around 5.5% occurring only once. This clonotype was observed a handful of times. What it binds is not known. With 1 base removed from V and 0 bases from J, the gap between germline ends came to 4 bases. Germline CDR1 and CDR2: SEHNR and FQNEAQ (reference sequence). The CDR3 consists of 14 residues. Broader study findings: Booster samples showed a return of most primary-vaccination clones (almost 97% CD4, 88% CD8).

The sequencing here drew on CD8+ T cells sorted from PBMCs, taken 10 days after the yellow fever booster vaccination. The sequence derives from a man aged 18 to 35 who received the YFV17D yellow fever vaccine. J is TRBJ1-5 and V is TRBV7-9; D ambiguous. The CDR3 sequence: CASSLDNSNQPQHF. In DNA form, the CDR3 reads TGTGCCAGCAGCTTAGACAATAGCAATCAGCCCCAGCATTTT. Full variable domain (rest looked up from reference TRBV7-9 and TRBJ1-5): DTGVSQNPRHKITKRGQNVTFRCDPISEHNRLYWYRQTLGQGPEFLTYFQNEAQLEKSRLLSDRFSAERPKGSFSTLEIQRTEQGDSAMYLCASSLDNSNQPQHFGDGTRLSIL.